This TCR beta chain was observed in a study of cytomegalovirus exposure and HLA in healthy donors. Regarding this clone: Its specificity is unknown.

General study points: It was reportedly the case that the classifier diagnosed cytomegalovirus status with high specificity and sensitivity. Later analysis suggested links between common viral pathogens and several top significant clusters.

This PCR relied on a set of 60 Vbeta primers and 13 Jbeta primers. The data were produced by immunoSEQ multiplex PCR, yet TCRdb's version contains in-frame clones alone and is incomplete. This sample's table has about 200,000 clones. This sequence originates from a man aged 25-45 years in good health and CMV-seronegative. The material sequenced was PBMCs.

This chain's CDR3 is CASSFHLREETQYF. The CDR3, as DNA: TGTGCCAGCAGTTTCCACCTGCGGGAAGAGACCCAGTACTTC. The chain has TRBV6-5 and TRBJ2-5; tentative D call: TRBD2 (5 bases). CDR1 MNHEY and CDR2 SVGAGI come from the germline V gene. The CDR3 spans 14 residues. The ends were cut back, 4 bases at V and 3 bases at J, with 12 bases in the middle.